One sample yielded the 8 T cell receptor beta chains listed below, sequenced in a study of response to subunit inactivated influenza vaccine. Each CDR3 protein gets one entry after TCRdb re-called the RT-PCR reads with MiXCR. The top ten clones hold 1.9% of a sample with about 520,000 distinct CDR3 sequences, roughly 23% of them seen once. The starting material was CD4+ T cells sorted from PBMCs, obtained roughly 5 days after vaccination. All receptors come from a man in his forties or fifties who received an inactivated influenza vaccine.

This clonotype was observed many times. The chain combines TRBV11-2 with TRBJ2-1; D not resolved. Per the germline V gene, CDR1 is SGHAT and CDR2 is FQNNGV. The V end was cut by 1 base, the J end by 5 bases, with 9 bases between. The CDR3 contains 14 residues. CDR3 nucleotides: TGTGCCAGCAGCTTAGTTTGGGGAAACAATGAGCAGTTCTTC. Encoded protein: CASSLVWGNNEQFF.

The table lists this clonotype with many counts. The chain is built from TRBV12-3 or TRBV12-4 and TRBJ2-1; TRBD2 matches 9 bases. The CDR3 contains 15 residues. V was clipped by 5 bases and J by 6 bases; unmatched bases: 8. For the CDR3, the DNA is TGTGCCAGCAGTCCGATAGCGGGAGTAGGCAATGAGCAGTTCTTC. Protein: CASSPIAGVGNEQFF.

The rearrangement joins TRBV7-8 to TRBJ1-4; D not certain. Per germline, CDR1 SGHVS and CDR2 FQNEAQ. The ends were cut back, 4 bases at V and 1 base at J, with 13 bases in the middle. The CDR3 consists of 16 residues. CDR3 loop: CASSYGSGRTNEKLFF. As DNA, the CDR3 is TGTGCCAGCAGCTATGGGTCCGGACGAACTAATGAAAAACTGTTTTTT.

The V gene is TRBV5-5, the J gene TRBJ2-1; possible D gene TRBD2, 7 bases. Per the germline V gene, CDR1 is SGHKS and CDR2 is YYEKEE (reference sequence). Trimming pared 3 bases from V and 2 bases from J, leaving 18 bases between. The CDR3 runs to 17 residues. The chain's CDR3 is CASSWGGARTPYNEQFF. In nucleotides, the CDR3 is TGTGCCAGCAGCTGGGGGGGGGCGCGAACTCCCTACAATGAGCAGTTCTTC.

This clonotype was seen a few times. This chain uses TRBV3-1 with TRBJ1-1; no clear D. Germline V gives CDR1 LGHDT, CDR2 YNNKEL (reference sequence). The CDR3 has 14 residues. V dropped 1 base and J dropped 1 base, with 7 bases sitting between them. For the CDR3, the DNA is TGTGCCAGCAGCCAAGCTCCAGGGAACACTGAAGCTTTCTTT. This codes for CASSQAPGNTEAFF.

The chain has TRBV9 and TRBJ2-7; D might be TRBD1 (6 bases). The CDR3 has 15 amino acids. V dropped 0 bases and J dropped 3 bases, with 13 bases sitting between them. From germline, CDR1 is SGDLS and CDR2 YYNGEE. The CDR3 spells CASSVGPGEVYEQYF. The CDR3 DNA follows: TGTGCCAGCAGCGTAGGCCCAGGGGAAGTCTACGAGCAGTACTTC.

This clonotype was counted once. CDR3 sequence: CASSQKPTGRVADTQYF. CDR3 DNA: TGCGCCAGCAGCCAGAAACCGACAGGGCGGGTTGCAGATACGCAGTATTTT. V and J are TRBV4-1 and TRBJ2-3; TRBD1 agrees at 7 bases. The J segment lost 4 bases and the V segment lost 3 bases, leaving 13 bases of the junction unmatched. CDR1 MGHRA and CDR2 YSYEKL come from the germline V gene. There are 17 residues in the CDR3.

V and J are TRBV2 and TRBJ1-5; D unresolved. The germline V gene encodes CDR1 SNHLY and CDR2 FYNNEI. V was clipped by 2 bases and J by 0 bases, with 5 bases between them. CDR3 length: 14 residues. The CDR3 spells CASSEQNSNQPQHF. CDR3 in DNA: TGTGCCAGCAGTGAACAGAATAGCAATCAGCCCCAGCATTTT.